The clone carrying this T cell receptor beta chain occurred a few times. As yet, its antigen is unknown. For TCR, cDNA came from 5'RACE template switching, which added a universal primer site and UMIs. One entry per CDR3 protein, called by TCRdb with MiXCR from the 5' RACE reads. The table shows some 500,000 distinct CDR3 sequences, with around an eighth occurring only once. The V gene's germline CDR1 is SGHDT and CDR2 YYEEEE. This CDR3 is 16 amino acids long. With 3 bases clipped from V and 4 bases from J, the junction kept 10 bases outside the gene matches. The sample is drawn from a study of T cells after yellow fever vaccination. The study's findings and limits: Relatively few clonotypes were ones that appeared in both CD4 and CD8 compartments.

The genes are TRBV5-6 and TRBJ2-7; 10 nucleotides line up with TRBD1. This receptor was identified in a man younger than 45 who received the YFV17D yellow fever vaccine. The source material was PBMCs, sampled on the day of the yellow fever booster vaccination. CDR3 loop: CASSSAGQGVLYEQYF. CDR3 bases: TGTGCCAGCAGCTCCGCCGGACAGGGGGTCTTATACGAGCAGTACTTC. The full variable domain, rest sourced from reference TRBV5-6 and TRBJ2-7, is DAGVTQSPTHLIKTRGQQVTLRCSPKSGHDTVSWYQQALGQGPQFIFQYYEEEERQRGNFPDRFSGHQFPNYSSELNVNALLLGDSALYLCASSSAGQGVLYEQYFGPGTRLTVT.